At least ten counts were recorded for the clone carrying this T cell receptor beta chain. Construction of TCR beta libraries relied on iRepertoire HTBI primers and on Arm-PCR targeting CDR3 regions. A single record per CDR3 protein comes from TCRdb applying MiXCR to the multiplex PCR reads. Of some 450,000 distinct CDR3 sequences in the sample, about a sixth were seen once. The sample is drawn from a study of regulatory T cells in long-lasting Graves disease. The sample's time point: newly diagnosed GD, antithyroid drugs for less than 3 months. PBMC RNA was the source of the TCR library. The EDTA tubes were filled with approximately 10 milliliters of drawn peripheral blood. V was pared by 4 bases and J by 2 bases, with 3 bases between. This CDR3 has 11 amino acids. Germline-derived CDR1 and CDR2 are SNHLY and FYNNEI. The same sample was also used in a study of T cells in Graves' hyperthyroidism and ophthalmopathy. Per that study: When ophthalmopathy did not progress within 18 months, Graves' hyperthyroidism was considered stable. Newly diagnosed patients aged 18 to 65 had hyperthyroidism of under 2 months' duration.

This chain uses TRBV2 with TRBJ2-7, with D unclear. The sequences come from peripheral blood mononuclear cells (PBMCs), collected at new diagnosis, from a patient treated with antithyroid drugs. The TCR originated in a woman in her 30s with Graves disease. The CDR3 protein is CASSATYEQYF. The CDR3 nucleotides are TGTGCCAGCAGTGCCACCTACGAGCAGTACTTC.